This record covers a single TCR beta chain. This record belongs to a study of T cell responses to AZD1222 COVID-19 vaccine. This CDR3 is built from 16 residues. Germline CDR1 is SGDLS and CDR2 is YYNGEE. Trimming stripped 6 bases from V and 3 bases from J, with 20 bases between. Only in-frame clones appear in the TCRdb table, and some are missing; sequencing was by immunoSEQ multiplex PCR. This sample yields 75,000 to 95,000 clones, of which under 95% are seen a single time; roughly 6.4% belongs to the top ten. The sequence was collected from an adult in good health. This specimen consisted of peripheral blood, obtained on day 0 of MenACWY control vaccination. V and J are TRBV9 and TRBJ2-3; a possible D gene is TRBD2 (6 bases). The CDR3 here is CASTRGGVARTDTQYF. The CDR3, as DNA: TGTGCCAGCACCCGCGGAGGGGTAGCTCGTACAGATACGCAGTATTTT. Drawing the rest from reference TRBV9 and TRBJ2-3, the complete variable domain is DSGVTQTPKHLITATGQRVTLRCSPRSGDLSVYWYQQSLDQGLQFLIQYYNGEERAKGNILERFSAQQFPDLHSELNLSSLELGDSALYFCASTRGGVARTDTQYFGPGTRLTVL.